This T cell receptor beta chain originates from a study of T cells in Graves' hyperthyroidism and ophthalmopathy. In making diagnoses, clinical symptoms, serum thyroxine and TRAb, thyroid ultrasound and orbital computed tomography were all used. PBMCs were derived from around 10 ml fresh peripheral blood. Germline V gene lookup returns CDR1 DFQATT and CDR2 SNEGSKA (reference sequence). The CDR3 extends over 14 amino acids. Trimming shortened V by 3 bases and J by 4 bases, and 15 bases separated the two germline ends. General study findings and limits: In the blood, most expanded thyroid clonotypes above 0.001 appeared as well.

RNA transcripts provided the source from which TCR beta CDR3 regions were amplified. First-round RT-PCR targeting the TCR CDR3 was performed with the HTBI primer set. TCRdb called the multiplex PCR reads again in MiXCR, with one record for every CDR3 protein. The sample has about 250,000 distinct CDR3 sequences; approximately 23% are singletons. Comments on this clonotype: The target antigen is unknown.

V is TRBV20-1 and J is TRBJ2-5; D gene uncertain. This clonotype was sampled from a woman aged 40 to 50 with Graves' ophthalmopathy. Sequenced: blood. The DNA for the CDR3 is TGCAGTGCTAGTGGGTTTAGGTCACTAGAGACCCAGTACTTC. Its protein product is CSASGFRSLETQYF.